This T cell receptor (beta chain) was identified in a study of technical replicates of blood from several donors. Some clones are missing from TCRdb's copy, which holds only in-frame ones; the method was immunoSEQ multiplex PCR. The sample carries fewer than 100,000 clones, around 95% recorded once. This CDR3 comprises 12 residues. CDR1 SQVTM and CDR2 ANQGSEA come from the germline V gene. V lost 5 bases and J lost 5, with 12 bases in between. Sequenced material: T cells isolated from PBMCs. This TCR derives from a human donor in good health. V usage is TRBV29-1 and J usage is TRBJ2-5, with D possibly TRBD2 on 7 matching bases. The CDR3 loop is CSVRKGGETQYF. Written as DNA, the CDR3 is TGCAGCGTTCGTAAGGGGGGGGAGACCCAGTACTTC.